This TCR beta chain is drawn from a study of patients and donors after allogeneic stem cell transplantation. Germline loops: CDR1 MGHRA, CDR2 YSYEKL. Trimming shortened V by 3 bases and J by 8 bases, and 8 bases separated the two germline ends. The CDR3 loop spans 12 amino acids. TCRdb recomputed calls from the RT-PCR reads with MiXCR, one row per CDR3 protein. The sample carries over 130,000 distinct CDR3 sequences, 37% recorded once. The gene calls are TRBV4-1 and TRBJ2-4, with D tentatively TRBD1 (5 bases). Sequencing was done on a sample of blood, either unsorted or a sorted T cell fraction (not recorded which). This TCR came from a human donor who was either an allogeneic HSCT recipient or a stem cell or donor lymphocyte infusion donor (not recorded which). It is not recorded whose cells these are; they may come from a transplant donor. CDR3 residues: CASSHEQDIQYF. The CDR3 DNA reads as TGCGCCAGCAGCCACGAACAGGACATTCAGTACTTC.